What follows are 3 T cell receptor beta chains derived from one specimen sequenced in a study of Graves' ophthalmopathy and Graves' hyperthyroidism. The authors amplified TCR beta CDR3 regions from RNA transcripts. Investigators did first-round RT-PCR with HTBI primers, then second-round multiplex PCR. A single record per CDR3 protein comes from TCRdb applying MiXCR to the multiplex PCR reads. The sample records 1 million to 1.3 million distinct CDR3 sequences, roughly 35% being singletons. Material: peripheral blood or thyroid tissue (not recorded which). The receptors derive from an adult man with Graves' hyperthyroidism.

The sample holds many counts of this clonotype. The chain employs TRBV4-3 and TRBJ2-7; 7 bases are a match to TRBD1. CDR3 length equals 14 residues. Germline loops: CDR1 LGHNA, CDR2 YSLEER. V trimming: 5 bases; J trimming: 3 bases; junction bases outside the gene matches: 7. CDR3 region: CASSKRDRDYEQYF. CDR3 coding DNA: TGCGCCAGCAGCAAAAGGGACAGAGACTACGAGCAGTACTTC.

This clonotype appeared many times. The DNA of the CDR3 is TGTGCCAGCAGCACAGGGTTAAGAAATTCACCCCTCCACTTT. It is translated as CASSTGLRNSPLHF. The V call is TRBV7-3, the J call TRBJ1-6, with D maybe TRBD1 (6 bases). Germline CDR1 is SGHTA and CDR2 is FQGTGA. The CDR3 totals 14 residues. V dropped 5 bases and J dropped 7 bases, with 12 bases sitting between them.

The chain has TRBV29-1 and TRBJ1-4; TRBD1 aligns across 9 bases. This CDR3 region has 12 residues. Germline trimming cut 8 bases from V and 10 bases from J; bases unmatched to any gene: 8. Germline CDR1 SQVTM, CDR2 ANQGSEA. CDR3 DNA: TGCAGCACTAGGGGACAGGGTGGAAAACTGTTTTTT. Translation gives CSTRGQGGKLFF.